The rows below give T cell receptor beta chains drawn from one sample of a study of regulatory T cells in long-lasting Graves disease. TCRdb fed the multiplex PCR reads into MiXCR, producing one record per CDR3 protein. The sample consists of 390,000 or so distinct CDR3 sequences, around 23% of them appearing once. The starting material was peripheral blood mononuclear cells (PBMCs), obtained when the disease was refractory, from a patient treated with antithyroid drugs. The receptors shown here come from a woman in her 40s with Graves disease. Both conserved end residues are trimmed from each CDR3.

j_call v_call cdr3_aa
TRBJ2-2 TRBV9 ASSSSGRTGELF
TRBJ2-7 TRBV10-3 AISEGYRGHEQY
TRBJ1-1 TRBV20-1 SAQAETNTEAF
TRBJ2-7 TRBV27 ASSARTSGNVYEQY
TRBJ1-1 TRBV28 ASRTGFTEAF
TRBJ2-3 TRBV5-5 ASSLVAGWEGDTQY
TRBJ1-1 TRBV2 ASISQEGGTEAF
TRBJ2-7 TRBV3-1 ASSPRRYREGEQY
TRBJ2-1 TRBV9 ASGAGTANNEQF
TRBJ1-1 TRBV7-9 ASSLNRERGAEAF
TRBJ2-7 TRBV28 ASSHSPGQGGYEQY
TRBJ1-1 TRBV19 ASEKGQGRTEAF
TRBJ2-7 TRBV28 ASSLPQGSYEQY
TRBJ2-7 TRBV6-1 ASRSRGSYEQY
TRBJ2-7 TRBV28 ASSPLGMGGSYEQY
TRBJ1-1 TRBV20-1 SARDYRANTEAF
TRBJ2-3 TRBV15 ATSSLGTSGLVRTGDTQY
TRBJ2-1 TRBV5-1 ASSSLGQGARNNEQF
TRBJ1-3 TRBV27 ASSLGPPDTAGNTIY
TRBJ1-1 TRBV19 ASSADDRVNTEAF
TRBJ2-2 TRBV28 ASSFGRGLSMRELF
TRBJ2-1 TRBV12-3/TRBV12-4 ASRSGLGSFHEQF
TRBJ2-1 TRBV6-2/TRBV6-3 ASSIPPGSGSRNEQF
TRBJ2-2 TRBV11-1 ASSGDLNTGELF
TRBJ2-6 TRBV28 ASRRFSNSGANVLT
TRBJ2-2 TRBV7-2 ASSLSGRPNVSYRTGELF
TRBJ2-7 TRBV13 ASSLSQEGTYEQY
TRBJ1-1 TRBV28 ASSLFTLGESTEAF
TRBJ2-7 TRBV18 ASSPYLGLQYEQY
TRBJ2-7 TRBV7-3 ASSLAGPNEQY
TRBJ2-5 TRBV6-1 ASRRQGLPAQY
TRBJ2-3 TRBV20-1 SAIRRAQTTDTQY
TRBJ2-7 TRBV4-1 ASSRGTVSSYEQY
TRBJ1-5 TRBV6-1 ASSEATGGYQPQH
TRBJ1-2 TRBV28 ASRVGTTGYT
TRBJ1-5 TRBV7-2 ASSLVRGDQPQH
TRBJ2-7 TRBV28 ASSFLGQEGNYGQY
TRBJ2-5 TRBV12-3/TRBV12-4 ASRGQGETQY
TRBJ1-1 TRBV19 ASSAGHFEAF
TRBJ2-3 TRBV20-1 SAPPGAGATDTQY
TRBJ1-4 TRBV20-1 SAMGGTNEKLF
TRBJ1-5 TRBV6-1 ASSDRAQPQH
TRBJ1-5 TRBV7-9 ASSLGENQPQH
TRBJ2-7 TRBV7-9 ASSLVVRKGTYEQY
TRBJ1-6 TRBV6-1 ASSEAKGVNSPLH
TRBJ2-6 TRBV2 ASIWSGVNISGANVLT
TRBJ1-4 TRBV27 ASSRTGVGKLF
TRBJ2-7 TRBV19 ASSMTTPGGEQY
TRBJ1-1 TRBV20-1 SAFRGNTEAF
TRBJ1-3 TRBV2 ASLSQGNTIY
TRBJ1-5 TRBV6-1 ASSLGTGGVQPQH
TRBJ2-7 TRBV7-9 ASSSTSIEQY
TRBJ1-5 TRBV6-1 ASSKYPDQPQH
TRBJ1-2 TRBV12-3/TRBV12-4 ASSPGPSYGYT
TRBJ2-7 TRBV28 ASSQPGQGSYEQY
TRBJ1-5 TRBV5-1 ASSFNGDQPQH
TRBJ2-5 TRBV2 ASSLYGLAEETQY